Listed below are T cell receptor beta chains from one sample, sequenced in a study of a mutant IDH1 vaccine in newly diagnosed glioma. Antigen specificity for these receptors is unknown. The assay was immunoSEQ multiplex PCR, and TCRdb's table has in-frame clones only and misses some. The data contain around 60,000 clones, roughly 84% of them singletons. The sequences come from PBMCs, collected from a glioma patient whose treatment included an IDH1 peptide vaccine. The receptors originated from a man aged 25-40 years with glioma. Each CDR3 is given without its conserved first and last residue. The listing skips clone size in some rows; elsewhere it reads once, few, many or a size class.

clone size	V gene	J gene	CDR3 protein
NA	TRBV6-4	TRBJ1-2	ASSDYIFRDRINFHGYT
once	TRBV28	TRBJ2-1	ASNLGRAHYNEQF
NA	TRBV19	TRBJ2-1	ASSMSSRGNEQF
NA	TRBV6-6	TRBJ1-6	ASSYTNSPLH
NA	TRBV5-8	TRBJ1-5	ASSFRVQPQH
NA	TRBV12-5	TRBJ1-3	ASGPGPNSGNTIY
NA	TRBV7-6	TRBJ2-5	ASSLVSAAMYQETQY
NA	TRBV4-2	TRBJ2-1	ASSRKLTSGGADEQF
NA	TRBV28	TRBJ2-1	ASTRGRVNEQF
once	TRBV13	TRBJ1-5	ASSLAGVGQGNQPQH
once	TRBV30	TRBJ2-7	AWADLRWGEQY
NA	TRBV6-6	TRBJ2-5	ASRRPGETQY
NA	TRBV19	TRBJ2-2	ASNEHTGELF
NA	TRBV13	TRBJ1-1	ASSSPPTEAF
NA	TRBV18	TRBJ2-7	ASSPGGPGLVEQY
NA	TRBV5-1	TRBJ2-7	ASSHRQESYEQY
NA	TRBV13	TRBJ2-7	ASSSRLAEKYEQY
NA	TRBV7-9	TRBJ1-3	ASSLTGSSGNTIY
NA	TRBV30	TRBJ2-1	AWSSEIYNEQF
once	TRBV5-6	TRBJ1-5	ASSLLSNQPQH
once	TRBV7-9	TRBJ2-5	ASSSYRTDQETQY
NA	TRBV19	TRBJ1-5	ASSILRPGDQPQH
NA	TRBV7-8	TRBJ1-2	ASSLDRGFVYT
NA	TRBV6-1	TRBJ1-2	ASSDPTESNYGYT
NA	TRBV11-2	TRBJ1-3	ASSPAGNTIY
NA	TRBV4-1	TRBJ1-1	ASSQGASEAF